This is a list of T cell receptor beta chains from one sample in a study of radiation and T cells in renal cell carcinoma. Data came from immunoSEQ multiplex PCR; TCRdb stores just in-frame clones and leaves some out. Among tens of thousands of clones listed, roughly 79% were seen once. The material sequenced was blood, taken from a patient whose treatment included radiotherapy and nephrectomy. The receptor set was obtained from a man aged 55 to 70 with renal cell carcinoma. The CDR3 runs from the conserved cysteine through the conserved F or W. Fields, in order: J gene, CDR3 length, D gene, V gene, clone size, CDR3 DNA, CDR3 protein. The D gene is left open where the match is weak. The listing skips clone size in some rows; elsewhere it reads once, few, many or a size class.

TRBJ1-3 | 16 | NA | TRBV7-9 | NA | TGTGCCAGCAGCCCCGCGGCAGGACTCTCTGGAAACACCATATATTTT | CASSPAAGLSGNTIYF
TRBJ1-5 | 12 | NA | TRBV6-6 | NA | TGTGCCAGCAGACAGGGAGAGCAGCCCCAGCATTTT | CASRQGEQPQHF
TRBJ1-5 | 14 | NA | TRBV10-2 | many | TGCGCCAGCACGGACACCCGGGGGAATCAGCCCCAGCATTTT | CASTDTRGNQPQHF
TRBJ2-2 | 14 | NA | TRBV5-1 | NA | TGCGCCAGCAGCTTGGAAGCTTACACCGGGGAGCTGTTTTTT | CASSLEAYTGELFF
TRBJ2-1 | 14 | TRBD2 | TRBV6-4 | few | TGTGCCAGCAGTTTAGCGGGAGGGTTCAATGAGCAGTTCTTC | CASSLAGGFNEQFF
TRBJ1-2 | 15 | NA | TRBV9 | NA | TGTGCCAGCAGCGTAGCGTTCCCAGGGAACTATGGCTACACCTTC | CASSVAFPGNYGYTF
TRBJ1-3 | 14 | NA | TRBV11-2 | NA | TGTGCCAGCAGCCATTACACCTCTGGAAACACCATATATTTT | CASSHYTSGNTIYF
TRBJ2-7 | 13 | NA | TRBV6-5 | medium-sized | TGTGCCAGTTCCGTCCAGGGTGGCGGGGAGCAGTACTTC | CASSVQGGGEQYF
TRBJ2-7 | 15 | NA | TRBV19 | NA | TGTGCCAGTGCCTGGAAGGGGGAGGTCGCCTACGAGCAGTACTTC | CASAWKGEVAYEQYF
TRBJ2-2 | 15 | NA | TRBV7-3 | NA | TGTGCCAGCAGCTTTGCCGGGCCGAACACCGGGGAGCTGTTTTTT | CASSFAGPNTGELFF
TRBJ2-2 | 16 | NA | TRBV2 | NA | TGTGCCAGCAGTGTTCGCGGGCCGGGCGGCACCGGGGAGCTGTTTTTT | CASSVRGPGGTGELFF
TRBJ2-5 | 16 | TRBD2 | TRBV9 | NA | TGTGCCAGCAGCCAGGCTAGCGGGGGTGTCCAAGAGACCCAGTACTTC | CASSQASGGVQETQYF
TRBJ2-2 | 14 | NA | TRBV10-1 | few | TGCGCCAGCAGTGGTGGGACAATCACCGGGGAGCTGTTTTTT | CASSGGTITGELFF
TRBJ1-1 | 15 | NA | TRBV7-2 | few | TGTGCCAGCACCACACAACAGGGCGTCGGAACTGAAGCTTTCTTT | CASTTQQGVGTEAFF
TRBJ2-6 | 16 | NA | TRBV21-1 | NA | TGTGCCAGCAGCATTATCCTCCGCTCTGGGGCCAACGTCCTGACTTTC | CASSIILRSGANVLTF
TRBJ2-3 | 15 | NA | TRBV9 | NA | TGTGCCAGCAGCGTAGTGGATCCTACCCGGGATACGCAGTATTTT | CASSVVDPTRDTQYF
TRBJ1-2 | 12 | NA | TRBV6-6 | NA | TGTGCCAGCATCGACAGCCAAGGGGGCTACACCTTC | CASIDSQGGYTF
TRBJ1-2 | 12 | TRBD1 | TRBV6-1 | NA | TGTGCCAGCAGGACAGGGGGCGATGGCTACACCTTC | CASRTGGDGYTF
TRBJ2-5 | 13 | NA | TRBV6-5 | NA | TGTGCCAGCAGGGAAACCGGGACAGAGACCCAGTACTTC | CASRETGTETQYF
TRBJ2-3 | 16 | TRBD1 | TRBV28 | NA | TGTGCCAGCAGTGCCACAGGGGAACGACTCACAGATACGCAGTATTTT | CASSATGERLTDTQYF
TRBJ2-3 | 15 | TRBD1 | TRBV7-9 | once | TGTGCCAGTGCTGATGATAAGGGGGCATCAAATACGCAGTATTTT | CASADDKGASNTQYF
TRBJ2-3 | 12 | NA | TRBV5-1 | NA | TGCGCCAGCAGCTTTCTGGCAGATACGCAGTATTTT | CASSFLADTQYF
TRBJ2-5 | 17 | NA | TRBV2 | NA | TGTGCCAGCAGTGAAGCAGGGGGCGGGGGATTCCAAGAGACCCAGTACTTC | CASSEAGGGGFQETQYF
TRBJ2-3 | 14 | NA | TRBV5-1 | NA | TGCGCCAGCAGCACGACCGCCATGGGAGATACGCAGTATTTT | CASSTTAMGDTQYF
TRBJ2-5 | 12 | NA | TRBV6-1 | once | TGTGCCAGCAGGGTCGACAAAGAGACCCAGTACTTC | CASRVDKETQYF
TRBJ1-2 | 16 | NA | TRBV5-6 | NA | TGTGCCAGCAGCTTGGCCAAAGCCAGGGCCCTATATGGCTACACCTTC | CASSLAKARALYGYTF
TRBJ2-3 | 12 | NA | TRBV2 | NA | TGTGCCAGCCGTGAGAGGGGAGATACGCAGTATTTT | CASRERGDTQYF
TRBJ2-3 | 14 | NA | TRBV6-5 | NA | TGTGCCAGCAGTGTTACGCGTGACGGAGATACGCAGTATTTT | CASSVTRDGDTQYF
TRBJ2-5 | 16 | TRBD2 | TRBV6-6 | once | TGTGCCAGCAGTTTTGAATTAGCGGGGGCGGGGGAGACCCAGTACTTC | CASSFELAGAGETQYF
TRBJ1-5 | 14 | TRBD1 | TRBV9 | once | TGTGCCAGCAGCGGCGGGACAGGAAATCAGCCCCAGCATTTT | CASSGGTGNQPQHF
TRBJ2-3 | 15 | NA | TRBV19 | few | TGTGCCAGTAGTATAGAGAAGGTTTCGGGAGATACGCAGTATTTT | CASSIEKVSGDTQYF
TRBJ2-5 | 17 | TRBD1 | TRBV14 | NA | TGTGCCAGCAGCCCCTCTGTCGGTAGGACAGGCCAAGAGACCCAGTACTTC | CASSPSVGRTGQETQYF
TRBJ2-7 | 13 | TRBD1 | TRBV6-5 | NA | TGTGCCAGCAGCGAATCGACAGGGTACGAGCAGTACTTC | CASSESTGYEQYF
TRBJ2-5 | 14 | TRBD2 | TRBV7-9 | NA | TGTGCCAGCAGCGTAGGACTAGCGGGCGAGACCCAGTACTTC | CASSVGLAGETQYF
TRBJ1-5 | 15 | NA | TRBV9 | NA | TGTGCCAGCAGCGTAGGGGGGAATAGCAATCAGCCCCAGCATTTT | CASSVGGNSNQPQHF
TRBJ1-5 | 15 | TRBD1 | TRBV6-1 | NA | TGTGCCAGCAGTACCTATCAGGGGGGCAATCAGCCCCAGCATTTT | CASSTYQGGNQPQHF
TRBJ1-2 | 14 | TRBD1 | TRBV5-5 | NA | TGTGCCAGCAGCCCCGGACAGGAGAACTATGGCTACACCTTC | CASSPGQENYGYTF
TRBJ1-2 | 14 | TRBD1 | TRBV7-2 | NA | TGTGCCAGCAGCTCCGCCGGGACAGGAGGTGGCTACACCTTC | CASSSAGTGGGYTF
TRBJ2-2 | 16 | NA | TRBV10-3 | NA | TGTGCCATCAGTATGGGTGGGGCTAGCGCCACCGGGGAGCTGTTTTTT | CAISMGGASATGELFF
TRBJ2-2 | 15 | NA | TRBV19 | NA | TGTGCCAGCCGGCTGATAATCGCGAACACCGGGGAGCTGTTTTTT | CASRLIIANTGELFF
TRBJ1-6 | 13 | TRBD1 | TRBV30 | NA | TGTGCCTGGGATGGACAGGGCTATTCACCCCTCCACTTT | CAWDGQGYSPLHF